Detailed here is one T cell receptor (beta chain). What it binds is unknown. An end of the junction does not agree with germline; a read error may underlie this. The identical CDR3 is also encoded by other nucleotide sequences in the sample. The assay was immunoSEQ multiplex PCR, and TCRdb's table has in-frame clones only and misses some. The sample lists 2,000 to 2,500 clones; about 89% were seen once. The sample is drawn from a study of T cell therapy after organ transplantation. Germline lookup yields CDR1 MNHEY and CDR2 SVGAGI. The length of the CDR3 is 14 residues. The source is a human patient who had received a solid organ transplant and had CMV disease. This chain connects TRBV6-5 to TRBJ1-5; weak D call: TRBD1 (6 bases). The sequenced sample was CD8+ T cells from blood, obtained before autologous CMV-specific T cell therapy. Written as DNA, the CDR3 is TGCGCCAGCGGGGCGGACAGTTTCAATCAGCCCCAGCATTTT. Translation: CASGADSFNQPQHF.